This is a list of T cell receptor beta chains from one sample in a study of CD4 T cells in relation to SARS-CoV-2 and coronaviruses. Assay: immunoSEQ multiplex PCR; the TCRdb copy retains only in-frame clones and omits some. The data contain tens of thousands of clones, 78% of them seen just once; the ten biggest clones take up around 16%. What these receptors recognize is not known. The specimen sequenced was CD4+ T cells from PBMCs, cultured in vitro. The receptors here all came from a human donor in good health. The CDR3 runs from the conserved cysteine through the conserved F or W. A D gene is named only where the DNA matches it firmly. Clone size, where shown, is once, few, many, or a class for clones that have expanded.

CASSDGGGADTQYF TGTGCCAGCAGTGACGGTGGGGGCGCGGATACGCAGTATTTT - TRBJ2-3 TRBV6-4 -
CAIQGVSNQPQHF TGTGCCATACAGGGTGTGAGCAATCAGCCCCAGCATTTT - TRBJ1-5 TRBV10-3 -
CASSLSASGVGNEQFF TGTGCCAGCAGCTTATCGGCTAGCGGGGTGGGCAATGAGCAGTTCTTC TRBD2 TRBJ2-1 TRBV7-3 -
CASSDGLAGGGSEQFF TGCGCCAGCAGTGATGGACTAGCGGGAGGGGGGAGTGAGCAGTTCTTC TRBD2 TRBJ2-1 TRBV10-1 few
CASSPGYNEQFF TGTGCCAGCAGCCCAGGCTACAATGAGCAGTTCTTC - TRBJ2-1 TRBV7-3 -
CASSLVGVVLGDTQYF TGCGCCAGCAGCTTGGTCGGTGTCGTTTTGGGGGATACGCAGTATTTT - TRBJ2-3 TRBV5-1 -
CASSLDARETQYF TGTGCCAGCAGCTTAGACGCTCGGGAGACCCAGTACTTC - TRBJ2-5 TRBV7-8 once
CASSLTGYYGYTF TGTGCCAGCAGTTTAACAGGTTACTATGGCTACACCTTC - TRBJ1-2 TRBV27 few
CARSPDQPQHF TGCGCCAGATCCCCTGATCAGCCCCAGCATTTT - TRBJ1-5 TRBV23-1 -
CALTGQSNNSPLHF TGTGCCTTGACCGGACAGAGCAATAATTCACCCCTCCACTTT - TRBJ1-6 TRBV30 few
CASSPAGGDYGYTF TGTGCCAGCTCACCGGCAGGGGGCGACTATGGCTACACCTTC TRBD1 TRBJ1-2 TRBV18 few
CATSDGTSGNMRGGQFF TGTGCCACCAGTGATGGGACTAGCGGTAACATGAGGGGGGGGCAGTTCTTC TRBD2 TRBJ2-1 TRBV24-1 -
CASSPTVSGANVLTF TGTGCCAGCAGCCCGACGGTCTCTGGGGCCAACGTCCTGACTTTC - TRBJ2-6 TRBV7-3 -
CAWSGGQPGYNEQFF TGTGCCTGGAGTGGTGGACAGCCAGGCTACAATGAGCAGTTCTTC - TRBJ2-1 TRBV30 once
CASSPPGQGARVPDTQYF TGTGCCAGCAGTCCACCCGGACAGGGGGCTAGAGTACCAGATACGCAGTATTTT TRBD1 TRBJ2-3 TRBV27 -
CASSPTSWETQYF TGTGCCAGCTCACCCACTAGCTGGGAGACCCAGTACTTC - TRBJ2-5 TRBV18 -